Sequencing of this TCR beta chain was carried out in a study of blood T cells in healthy people across ages. Notes on the study in general: While age rose, TCR beta diversity per million T cells dropped in a roughly linear way. Using unsorted PBMCs precluded a conclusive naive versus antigen-experienced comparison.

The study drew donors from healthy Caucasian individuals in Russia aged roughly 6 to 90. This clonotype was observed a handful of times. Its antigen is not known. A second PCR of 7 to 11 cycles used a sample-barcoded 5' primer and a J-beta primer mix. TCRdb fed the 5' RACE reads into MiXCR, producing one record per CDR3 protein. The sample has around 1,600,000 distinct CDR3 sequences, 40% to 45% seen once. This TCR derives from a woman aged 18-29 years in good health. The sample comprised blood.

CDR3 coding DNA: TGTGCCAGCAGCTACAGCTTTTGGGACTATGGCTACACCTTC. Its translation: CASSYSFWDYGYTF. The chain joins TRBV6-5 to TRBJ1-2; D not resolved. The germline V gene has CDR1 MNHEY and CDR2 SVGAGI. CDR3 length equals 14 residues. Trimming took off 6 bases at V and 3 bases at J, with 14 bases between the two ends.